This T cell receptor (beta chain) is drawn from a study of cytomegalovirus exposure and HLA in healthy donors. Germline V gives CDR1 SGDLS, CDR2 YYNGEE. The CDR3 contains 15 residues. Losses at the gene ends were 3 bases for V and 2 bases for J; bases not matched to a gene: 2. 13 Jbeta primers and 60 Vbeta primers were used for the PCR. Generated by immunoSEQ multiplex PCR, the TCRdb table keeps only in-frame clones and is missing some. Of approximately 160,000 clones listed, roughly four fifths were seen once; the top ten hold 4.8%. The rearrangement links TRBV9 to TRBJ1-2, with 12 nucleotides matching TRBD1. Material: PBMCs. The TCR comes from a man younger than 35 in good health and CMV-seronegative. The chain's CDR3 is CASSGGTGGNYGYTF. The CDR3 DNA sequence: TGTGCCAGCAGCGGGGGGACAGGGGGCAACTATGGCTACACCTTC.